The T cell receptor beta chain described here comes from a study of blood T cell repertoires in COVID-19. Study-wide context: The United States, Italy and Spain were the sources of the acute and convalescent COVID-19 samples.

TCRdb's copy holds only in-frame clones and misses some; the assay was immunoSEQ multiplex PCR. The sample carries about 52,000 clones, roughly nine tenths recorded once. The germline V gene encodes CDR1 SGHTA and CDR2 FQGTGA. Losses at the gene ends were 5 bases for V and 6 bases for J; bases not matched to a gene: 9. The CDR3 contains 16 residues. The chain links TRBV7-3 to TRBJ2-3, with 12 positions matching TRBD2. Sample: peripheral blood. The TCR was taken from a man older than 75 with active or convalescent COVID-19. CDR3 sequence (DNA): TGTGCCAGCAGCGGAAGGACTAGCGGGGACGTCGATACGCAGTATTTT. Residues: CASSGRTSGDVDTQYF.